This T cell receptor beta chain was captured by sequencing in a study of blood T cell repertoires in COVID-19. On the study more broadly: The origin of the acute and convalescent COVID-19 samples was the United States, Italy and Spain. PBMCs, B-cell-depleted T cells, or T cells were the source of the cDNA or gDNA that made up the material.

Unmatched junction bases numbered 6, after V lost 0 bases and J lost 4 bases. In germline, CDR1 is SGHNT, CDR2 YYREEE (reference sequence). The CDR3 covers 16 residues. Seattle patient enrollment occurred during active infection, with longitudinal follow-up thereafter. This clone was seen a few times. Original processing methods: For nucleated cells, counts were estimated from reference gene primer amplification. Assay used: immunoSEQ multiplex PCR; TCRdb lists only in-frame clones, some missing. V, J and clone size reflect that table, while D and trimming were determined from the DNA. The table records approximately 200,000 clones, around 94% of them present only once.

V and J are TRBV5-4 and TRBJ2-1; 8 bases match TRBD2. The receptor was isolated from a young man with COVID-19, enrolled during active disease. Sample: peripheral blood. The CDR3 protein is CASSLVLAGLYNEQFF. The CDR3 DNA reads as TGTGCCAGCAGCTTGGTGTTAGCGGGACTTTACAATGAGCAGTTCTTC.